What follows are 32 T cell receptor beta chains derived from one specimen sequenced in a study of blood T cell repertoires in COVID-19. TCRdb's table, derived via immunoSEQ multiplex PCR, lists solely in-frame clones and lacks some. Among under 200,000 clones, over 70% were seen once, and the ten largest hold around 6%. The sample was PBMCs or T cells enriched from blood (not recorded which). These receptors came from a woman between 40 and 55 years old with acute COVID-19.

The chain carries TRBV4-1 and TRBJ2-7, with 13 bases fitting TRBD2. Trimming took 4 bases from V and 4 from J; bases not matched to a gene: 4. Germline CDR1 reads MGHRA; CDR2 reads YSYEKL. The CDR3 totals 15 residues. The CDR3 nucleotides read TGCGCCAGCAGCCCGGGACTAGCGGGATCATACGAGCAGTACTTC. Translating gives CASSPGLAGSYEQYF.

The CDR3 DNA reads as TGTGCCAGTAGCGCAGGGGGATCTGGAAACACCATATATTTT. Translated: CASSAGGSGNTIYF. The gene calls are TRBV19 and TRBJ1-3; 7 bases line up with TRBD1. Germline V CDR1 and CDR2: LNHDA, SQIVND (reference sequence). Trimming removed 6 bases from V and 1 base from J; junction bases left unmatched: 3. The CDR3 has 14 amino acids.

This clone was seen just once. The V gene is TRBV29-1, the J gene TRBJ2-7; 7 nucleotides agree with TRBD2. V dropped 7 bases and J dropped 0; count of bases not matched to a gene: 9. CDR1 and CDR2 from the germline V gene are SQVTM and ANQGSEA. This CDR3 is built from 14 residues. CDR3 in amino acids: CSAVVGGSSYEQYF. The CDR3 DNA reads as TGCAGCGCGGTGGTGGGGGGGAGCTCCTACGAGCAGTACTTC.

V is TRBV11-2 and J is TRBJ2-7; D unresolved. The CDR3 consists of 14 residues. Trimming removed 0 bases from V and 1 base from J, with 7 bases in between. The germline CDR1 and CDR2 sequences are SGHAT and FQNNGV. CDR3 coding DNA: TGTGCCAGCAGCTTAGATTTAATATCCTACGAGCAGTACGTC. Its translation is CASSLDLISYEQYV.

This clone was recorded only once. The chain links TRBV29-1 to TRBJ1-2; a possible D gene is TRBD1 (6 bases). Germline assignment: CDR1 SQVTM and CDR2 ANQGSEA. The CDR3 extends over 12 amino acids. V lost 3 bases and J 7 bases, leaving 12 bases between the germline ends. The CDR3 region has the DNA TGCAGCGTTGAGGCAGGGGCAAGTGGCTACACCTTC. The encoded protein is CSVEAGASGYTF.

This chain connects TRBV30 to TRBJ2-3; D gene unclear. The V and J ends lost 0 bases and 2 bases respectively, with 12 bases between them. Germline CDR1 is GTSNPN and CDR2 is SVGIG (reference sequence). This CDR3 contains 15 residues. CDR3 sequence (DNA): TGTGCCTGGAGTGTTGGCGGCTGGAACACAGATACGCAGTATTTT. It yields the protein CAWSVGGWNTDTQYF.

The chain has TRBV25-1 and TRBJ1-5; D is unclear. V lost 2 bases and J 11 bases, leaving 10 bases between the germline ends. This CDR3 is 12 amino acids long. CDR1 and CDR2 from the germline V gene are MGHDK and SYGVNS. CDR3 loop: CASSEPLGAQHF. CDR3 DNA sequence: TGTGCCAGCAGTGAACCCCTCGGGGCCCAGCATTTT. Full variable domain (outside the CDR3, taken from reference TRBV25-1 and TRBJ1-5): EADIYQTPRYLVIGTGKKITLECSQTMGHDKMYWYQQDPGMELHLIHYSYGVNSTEKGDLSSESTVSRIRTEHFPLTLESARPSHTSQYLCASSEPLGAQHFGDGTRLSIL.

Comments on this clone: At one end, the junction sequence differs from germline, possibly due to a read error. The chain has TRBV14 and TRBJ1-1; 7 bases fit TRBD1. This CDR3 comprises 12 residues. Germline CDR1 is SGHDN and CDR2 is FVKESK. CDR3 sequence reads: CASSLPTGIIIF. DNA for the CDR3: TGTGCCAGCAGCCTCCCGACAGGGATTATAATCTTT.

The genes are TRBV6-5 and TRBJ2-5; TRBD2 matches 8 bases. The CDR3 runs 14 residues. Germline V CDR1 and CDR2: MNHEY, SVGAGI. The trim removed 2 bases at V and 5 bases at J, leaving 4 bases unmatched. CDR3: CASSYGLAGETQYF. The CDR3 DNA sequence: TGTGCCAGCAGTTACGGGCTAGCGGGCGAGACCCAGTACTTC.

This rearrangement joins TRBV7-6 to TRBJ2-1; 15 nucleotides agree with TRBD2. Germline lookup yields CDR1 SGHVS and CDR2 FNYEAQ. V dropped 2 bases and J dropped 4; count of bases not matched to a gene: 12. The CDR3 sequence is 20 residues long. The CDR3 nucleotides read TGTGCCAGCAGCTTACCCTGGACTAGCGGGAGGGCCTGGCGATACAATGAGCAGTTCTTC. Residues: CASSLPWTSGRAWRYNEQFF.

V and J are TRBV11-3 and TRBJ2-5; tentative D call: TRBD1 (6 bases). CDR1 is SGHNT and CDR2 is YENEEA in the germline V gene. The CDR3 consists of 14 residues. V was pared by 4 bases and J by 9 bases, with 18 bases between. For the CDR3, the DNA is TGTGCCAGCAGCTACCCCGACACCCCAGGGGCCCAGTACTTC. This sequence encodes CASSYPDTPGAQYF.

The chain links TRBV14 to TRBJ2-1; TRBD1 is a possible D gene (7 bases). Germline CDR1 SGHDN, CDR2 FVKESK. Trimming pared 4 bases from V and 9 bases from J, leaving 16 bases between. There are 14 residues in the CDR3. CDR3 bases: TGTGCCAGCAGCCGCATTTCAGGGGGGCCTGAGCAGTTCTTC. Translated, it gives CASSRISGGPEQFF.

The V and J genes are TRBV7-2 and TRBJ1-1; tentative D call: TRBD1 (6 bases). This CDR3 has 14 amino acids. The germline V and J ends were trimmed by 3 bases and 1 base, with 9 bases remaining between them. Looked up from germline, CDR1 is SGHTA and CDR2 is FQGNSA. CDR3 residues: CASSLGQPNTEAFF. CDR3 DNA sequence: TGTGCCAGCAGCTTGGGACAACCGAACACTGAAGCTTTCTTT.

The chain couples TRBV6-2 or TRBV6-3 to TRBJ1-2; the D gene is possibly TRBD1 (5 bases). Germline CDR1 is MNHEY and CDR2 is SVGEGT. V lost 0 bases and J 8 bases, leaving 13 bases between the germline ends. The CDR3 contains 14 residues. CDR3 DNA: TGTGCCAGCAGTTACTCCGGGGGAAGGGGAGGCTACACCTTC. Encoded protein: CASSYSGGRGGYTF.

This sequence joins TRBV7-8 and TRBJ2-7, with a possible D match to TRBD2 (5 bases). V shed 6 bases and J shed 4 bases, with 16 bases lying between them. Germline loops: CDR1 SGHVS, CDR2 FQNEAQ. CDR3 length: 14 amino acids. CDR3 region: CASSLVEGPYEQYF. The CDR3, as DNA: TGTGCCAGCAGTTTGGTCGAGGGCCCATACGAGCAGTACTTC.

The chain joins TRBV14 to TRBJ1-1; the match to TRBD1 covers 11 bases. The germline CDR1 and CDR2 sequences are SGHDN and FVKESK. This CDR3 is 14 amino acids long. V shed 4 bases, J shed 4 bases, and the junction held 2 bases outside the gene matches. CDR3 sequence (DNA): TGTGCCAGCAGCCCGGACAGGGGGCTCACTGAAGCTTTCTTT. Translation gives CASSPDRGLTEAFF.

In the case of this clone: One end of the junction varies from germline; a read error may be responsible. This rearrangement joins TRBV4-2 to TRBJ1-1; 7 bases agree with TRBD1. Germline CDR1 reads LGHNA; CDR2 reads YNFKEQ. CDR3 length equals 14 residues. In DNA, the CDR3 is TGTACCAGCAGCTCGGGACAGACGAACACTGAAGCTTTCTTT. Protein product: CTSSSGQTNTEAFF.

In nucleotides, the CDR3 is TGTGCCACCAGCAGAGCTATCACGAGGGACAGTGAGACCCAGTACTTC. Translating it yields CATSRAITRDSETQYF. The chain uses TRBV15 and TRBJ2-5, with 7 bases matching TRBD1. The CDR3 runs 16 residues. Germline V CDR1 and CDR2: LNHNV, YYDKDF (reference sequence). Trimming took 1 base from V and 5 from J; bases not matched to a gene: 10.

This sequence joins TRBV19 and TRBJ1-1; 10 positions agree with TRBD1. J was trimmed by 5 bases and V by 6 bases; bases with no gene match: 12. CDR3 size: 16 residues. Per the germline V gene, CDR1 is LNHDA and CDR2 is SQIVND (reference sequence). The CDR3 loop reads CASSTDRGQGRTEAFF. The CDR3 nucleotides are TGTGCCAGTAGCACAGATAGGGGACAGGGGAGGACTGAAGCTTTCTTT.

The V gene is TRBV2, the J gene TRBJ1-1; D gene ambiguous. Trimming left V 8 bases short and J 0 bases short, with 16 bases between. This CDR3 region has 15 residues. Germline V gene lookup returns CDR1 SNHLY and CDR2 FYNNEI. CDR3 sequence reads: CASDGRINMNTEAFF. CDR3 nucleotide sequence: TGTGCCAGCGACGGGAGGATAAATATGAACACTGAAGCTTTCTTT.

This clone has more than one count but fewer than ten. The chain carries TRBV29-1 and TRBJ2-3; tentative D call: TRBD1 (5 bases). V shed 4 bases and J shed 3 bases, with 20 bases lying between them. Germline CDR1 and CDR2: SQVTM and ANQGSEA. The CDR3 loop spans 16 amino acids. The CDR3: CSVGGLWTLATDTQYF. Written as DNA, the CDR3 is TGCAGCGTTGGGGGCCTCTGGACCCTCGCTACAGATACGCAGTATTTT.

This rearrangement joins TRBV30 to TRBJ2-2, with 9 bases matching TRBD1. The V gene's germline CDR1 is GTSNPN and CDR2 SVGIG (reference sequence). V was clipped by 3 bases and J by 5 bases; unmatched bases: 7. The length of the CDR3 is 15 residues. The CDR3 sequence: CAWSPGQGRTGELFF. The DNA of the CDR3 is TGTGCCTGGAGCCCGGGACAGGGTCGGACCGGGGAGCTGTTTTTT.

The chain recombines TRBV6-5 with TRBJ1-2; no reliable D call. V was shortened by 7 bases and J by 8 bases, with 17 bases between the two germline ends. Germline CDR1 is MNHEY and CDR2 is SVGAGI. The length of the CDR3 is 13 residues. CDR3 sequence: CASTVERLGGYTF. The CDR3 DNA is TGTGCCAGCACAGTTGAGAGGTTAGGCGGCTACACCTTC.

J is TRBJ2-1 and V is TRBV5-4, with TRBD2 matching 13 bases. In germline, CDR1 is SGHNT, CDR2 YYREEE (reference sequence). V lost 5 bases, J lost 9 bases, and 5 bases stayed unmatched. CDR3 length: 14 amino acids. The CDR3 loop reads CASRAGTSGTEQFF. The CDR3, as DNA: TGTGCCAGCAGAGCCGGGACTAGCGGGACTGAGCAGTTCTTC.

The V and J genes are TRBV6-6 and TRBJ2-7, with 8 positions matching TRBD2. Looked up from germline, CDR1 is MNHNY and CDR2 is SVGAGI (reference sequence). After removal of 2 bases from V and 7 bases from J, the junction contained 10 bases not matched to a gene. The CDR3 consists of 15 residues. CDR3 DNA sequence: TGTGCCAGCAGTTACGCCGGGGGGGCTATAACAGAGCAGTACGTC. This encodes CASSYAGGAITEQYV.

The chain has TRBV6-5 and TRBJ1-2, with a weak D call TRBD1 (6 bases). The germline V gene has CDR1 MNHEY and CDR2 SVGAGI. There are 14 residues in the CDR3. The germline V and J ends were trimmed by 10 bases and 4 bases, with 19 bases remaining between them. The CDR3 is CAISPGGAGYGYTF. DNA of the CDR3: TGTGCCATAAGTCCGGGGGGCGCCGGCTATGGCTACACCTTC.

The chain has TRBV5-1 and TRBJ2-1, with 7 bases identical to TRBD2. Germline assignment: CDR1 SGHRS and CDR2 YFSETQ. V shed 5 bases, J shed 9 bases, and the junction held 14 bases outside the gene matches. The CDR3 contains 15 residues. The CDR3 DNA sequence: TGCGCCAGCAGTGAGGGTCCTAGCGGCGTCAGTGAGCAGTTCTTC. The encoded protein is CASSEGPSGVSEQFF. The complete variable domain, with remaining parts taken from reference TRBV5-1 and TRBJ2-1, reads KAGVTQTPRYLIKTRGQQVTLSCSPISGHRSVSWYQQTPGQGLQFLFEYFSETQRNKGNFPGRFSGRQFSNSRSEMNVSTLELGDSALYLCASSEGPSGVSEQFFGPGTRLTVL.

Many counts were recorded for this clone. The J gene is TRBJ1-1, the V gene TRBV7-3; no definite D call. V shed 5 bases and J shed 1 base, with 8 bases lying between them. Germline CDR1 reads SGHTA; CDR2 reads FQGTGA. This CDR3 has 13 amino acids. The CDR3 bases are TGTGCCAGCAGCGCCTCCAGGAACACTGAAGCTTTCTTT. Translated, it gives CASSASRNTEAFF.

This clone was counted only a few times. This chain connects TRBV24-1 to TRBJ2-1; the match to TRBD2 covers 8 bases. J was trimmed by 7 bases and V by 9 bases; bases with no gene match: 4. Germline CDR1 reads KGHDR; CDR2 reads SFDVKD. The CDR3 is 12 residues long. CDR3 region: CATSGLGNEQFF. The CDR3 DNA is TGTGCCACCTCGGGACTAGGGAATGAGCAGTTCTTC.

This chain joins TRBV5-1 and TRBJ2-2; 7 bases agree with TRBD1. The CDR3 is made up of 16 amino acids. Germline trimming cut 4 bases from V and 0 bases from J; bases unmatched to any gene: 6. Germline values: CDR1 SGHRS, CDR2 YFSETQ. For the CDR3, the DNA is TGCGCCAGCAGCCATCGACAGGGCGCGAACACCGGGGAGCTGTTTTTT. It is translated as CASSHRQGANTGELFF.

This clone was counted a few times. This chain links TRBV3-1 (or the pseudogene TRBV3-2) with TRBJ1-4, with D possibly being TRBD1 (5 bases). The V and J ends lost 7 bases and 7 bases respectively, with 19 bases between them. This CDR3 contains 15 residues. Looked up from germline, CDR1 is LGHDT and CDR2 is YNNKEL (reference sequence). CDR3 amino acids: CASTPQEGRGEKLFF. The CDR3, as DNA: TGTGCCAGCACCCCGCAGGAAGGGAGGGGTGAAAAACTGTTTTTT.

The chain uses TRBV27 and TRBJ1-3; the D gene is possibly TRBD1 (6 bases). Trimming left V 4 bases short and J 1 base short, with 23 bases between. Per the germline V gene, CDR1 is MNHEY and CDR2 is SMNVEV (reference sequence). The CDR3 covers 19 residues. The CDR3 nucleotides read TGTGCCAGCAGTTCTCTTCCCCCCCGGCCCCAGGGGTCTGGAAACACCATATATTTT. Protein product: CASSSLPPRPQGSGNTIYF.